The 15 T cell receptor beta chains listed next were all sequenced from one sample in a study of molecular identifiers for immune sequencing clone quantification. MiXCR, applied by TCRdb to the PCR reads, yields one record per CDR3 protein. The repertoire has 300,000 to 400,000 distinct CDR3 sequences, roughly a fifth of them found once; the top ten carry 0.81%. The specimen sequenced was naive CD8+ T cells from blood, with Jurkat cell RNA spiked in. Indicated subset: FACS-sorted CD8+CD4-CCR7+CD45RA+ naive T cells. These receptors all stem from a human donor in good health. Some libraries in this study had Jurkat cell RNA spiked in.

This clonotype was found many times. The chain recombines TRBV6-2 or TRBV6-3 with TRBJ2-5, with D perhaps matching TRBD1 or TRBD2 (5 bases each). Germline assignment: CDR1 MNHEY and CDR2 SVGEGT. The V end was cut by 2 bases, the J end by 1 base, with 5 bases between. This CDR3 region has 13 residues. The CDR3 loop is CASSYGTQETQYF. CDR3 nucleotides: TGTGCCAGCAGTTACGGGACCCAAGAGACCCAGTACTTC.

This clonotype showed up just once. A much larger clonotype is one base distant, so this may be a read error. Since the CDR3 does not end with the conserved phenylalanine or tryptophan, this likely comes from a read error. This chain joins TRBV29-1 and TRBJ2-3; D is unresolved. Germline V gene data show CDR1 as SQVTM and CDR2 as ANQGSEA. Trimming left V 6 bases short and J 4 bases short, with 8 bases between. The CDR3 totals 11 residues. The CDR3 here is CSVPLADTQYL. As DNA, the CDR3 is TGCAGCGTCCCGTTGGCAGATACGCAGTATCTT.

This clonotype was observed many times. V usage is TRBV19 and J usage is TRBJ1-2; D possibly corresponds to TRBD1 (6 bases). Trimming left V 5 bases short and J 8 bases short, with 18 bases between. The CDR3 covers 14 residues. Germline lookup yields CDR1 LNHDA and CDR2 SQIVND (reference sequence). CDR3 DNA: TGTGCCAGTAGTGTCGGGACACCCCGAGGGGGCTACACCTTC. Its translation: CASSVGTPRGGYTF. The whole variable domain, filled in from reference TRBV19 and TRBJ1-2, reads DGGITQSPKYLFRKEGQNVTLSCEQNLNHDAMYWYRQDPGQGLRLIYYSQIVNDFQKGDIAEGYSVSREKKESFPLTVTSAQKNPTAFYLCASSVGTPRGGYTFGSGTRLTVV.

In its sample, this clonotype was seen many times. The gene calls are TRBV29-1 and TRBJ2-5, with no clear D. V lost 3 bases, J lost 1 base, and 9 bases lay in between. Germline V gives CDR1 SQVTM, CDR2 ANQGSEA. The CDR3 has 13 amino acids. In DNA, the CDR3 is TGCAGCGTTGACATAGATCGCCAAGAGACCCAGTACTTC. Encoded protein: CSVDIDRQETQYF.

This clonotype has ten or more counts. The chain couples TRBV19 to TRBJ1-1; tentative D call: TRBD1 (5 bases). The length of the CDR3 is 15 residues. Trimming stripped 1 base from V and 1 base from J, with 10 bases between. CDR1 LNHDA and CDR2 SQIVND come from the germline V gene (reference sequence). CDR3: CASSIGTRANTEAFF. The CDR3 DNA follows: TGTGCCAGTAGTATAGGTACCAGGGCGAACACTGAAGCTTTCTTT.

This clonotype was counted ten times or more. The rearrangement joins TRBV13 to TRBJ1-1, with 11 bases matching TRBD1. The junction had 7 bases not matched to a gene; V was cut back by 6 bases and J by 4 bases. The germline gives CDR1 PRHDT, CDR2 FYEKMQ (reference sequence). The CDR3 loop spans 15 amino acids. CDR3 loop: CASRSRTGGFTEAFF. The CDR3 DNA sequence: TGTGCCAGCAGATCCCGGACAGGGGGCTTCACTGAAGCTTTCTTT.

Concerning this clonotype itself: This may come from a read error, since a much larger clone is one base off. The chain combines TRBV2 with TRBJ1-1, with 9 bases that match TRBD1. This CDR3 comprises 14 residues. Germline CDR1 is SNHLY and CDR2 is FYNNEI. CDR3 nucleotides: TGTGCCTGCAGGGAACAGGGGGCGGACACTGAAGCTTTCTTT. Translation gives CACREQGADTEAFF.

In regard to this clonotype: A single base separates this from a much larger clone, so it may be a read error. The rearrangement uses TRBV3-1 and TRBJ2-4, with unresolved D. From germline, CDR1 is LGHDT and CDR2 YNNKEL (reference sequence). This CDR3 contains 15 residues. The CDR3 is CAGSQNPLDGNIQYF. CDR3 nucleotide sequence: TGTGCCGGCAGCCAAAACCCCCTCGATGGAAACATTCAGTACTTC.

This clonotype has only a few counts. This may be a read error, as it is one base from a much larger clone. The chain links TRBV12-3 or TRBV12-4 to TRBJ2-3, with D unresolved. The CDR3 runs 12 residues. As DNA, the CDR3 is TGTGCCAGCAGTTCACACAGCGAGACGCAGTGTTTT. Its translation: CASSSHSETQCF.

In this sample, this clonotype turned up many times. The CDR3 sequence: CASSYARDGYTF. The CDR3 DNA sequence: TGTGCCAGCAGTTATGCGAGGGACGGCTACACCTTC. The chain couples TRBV6-6 to TRBJ1-2; the D gene is possibly TRBD1 (5 bases). The CDR3 runs to 12 residues. The ends were cut back, 3 bases at V and 8 bases at J, with 10 bases in the middle. CDR1 is MNHNY, CDR2 SVGAGI, per germline (reference sequence).

This clonotype was found many times. The chain combines TRBV19 with TRBJ1-1; maybe TRBD1 (6 bases). The ends were cut back, 6 bases at V and 0 bases at J, with 20 bases in the middle. CDR3 length equals 17 residues. Germline V gene data show CDR1 as LNHDA and CDR2 as SQIVND (reference sequence). The CDR3 region has the DNA TGTGCCAGTAGCGACTTCTCATGGGGGCAAATGAACACTGAAGCTTTCTTT. Residues: CASSDFSWGQMNTEAFF.

This clonotype was picked up many times. The chain links TRBV6-6 to TRBJ2-3; TRBD2 aligns across 9 bases. Per the germline V gene, CDR1 is MNHNY and CDR2 is SVGAGI (reference sequence). The length of the CDR3 is 16 residues. J was trimmed by 0 bases and V by 2 bases; bases with no gene match: 3. In DNA form, the CDR3 reads TGTGCCAGCAGTTACGGCGCGGGGGGGAGCACAGATACGCAGTATTTT. Translating it yields CASSYGAGGSTDTQYF.

This clonotype has ten or more counts. This sequence joins TRBV19 and TRBJ1-1, with unresolved D. This CDR3 has 13 residues. The germline CDR1 and CDR2 sequences are LNHDA and SQIVND (reference sequence). V lost 7 bases, J lost 1 base, and 10 bases lay in between. The DNA of the CDR3 is TGTGCCAGTATGAACGGATGGAACACTGAAGCTTTCTTT. Translated, it gives CASMNGWNTEAFF.

This clonotype has at least ten counts. The V gene is TRBV27, the J gene TRBJ1-5, with 7 nucleotides matching TRBD1. The CDR3 has 16 amino acids. The junction had 11 bases not matched to a gene; V was cut back by 5 bases and J by 4 bases. Germline V gene data show CDR1 as MNHEY and CDR2 as SMNVEV (reference sequence). In DNA form, the CDR3 reads TGTGCCAGCAGTCCACATGTCCCAGGGGGAAATCAGCCCCAGCATTTT. This sequence encodes CASSPHVPGGNQPQHF.

About this clonotype itself: At one of its ends the junction is not consistent with the germline gene, which may arise from a read error. This chain uses TRBV19 with TRBJ2-7; 11 bases match TRBD2. From germline, CDR1 is LNHDA and CDR2 SQIVND (reference sequence). The CDR3 is made up of 18 amino acids. The CDR3 DNA reads TGTGCCAGTAGTATTGCCCCACCGGGACTAGCGGAAGACTACGAGCAGTGCTTC. This encodes CASSIAPPGLAEDYEQCF.